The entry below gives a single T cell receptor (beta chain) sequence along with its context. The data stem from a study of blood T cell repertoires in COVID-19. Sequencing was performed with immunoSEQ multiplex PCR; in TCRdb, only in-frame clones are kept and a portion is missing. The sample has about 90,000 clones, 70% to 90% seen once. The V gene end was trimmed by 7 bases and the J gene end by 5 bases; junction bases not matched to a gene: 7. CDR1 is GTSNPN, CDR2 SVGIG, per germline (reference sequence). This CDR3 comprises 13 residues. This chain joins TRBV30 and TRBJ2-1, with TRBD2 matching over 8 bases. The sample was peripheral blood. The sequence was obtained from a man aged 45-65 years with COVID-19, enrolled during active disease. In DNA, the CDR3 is TGTGCCTTCCGCATAGCGGGGCACAATGAGCAGTTCTTC. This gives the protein CAFRIAGHNEQFF.